Given below is one T cell receptor beta chain in context. Per the original methods: Counts of nucleated cells, estimated from reference gene primer amplification, were obtained. The repertoire was sequenced with immunoSEQ multiplex PCR; TCRdb's copy has only in-frame clones and lacks some. V, J and clone size were drawn from that table, and D and trimming were deduced from the DNA. The repertoire has around 140,000 clones, roughly three quarters of them found once; the top ten carry around 2.1%. These data are taken from a study of blood T cell repertoires in COVID-19. Study information: Sample material is recorded as cDNA or gDNA derived from T cells, B-cell-depleted T cells, or PBMCs.

Between the trimmed V and J ends, which lost 7 bases and 2 bases, there was a span of 13 bases. The CDR3 length is 13 residues. CDR1 SGHRS and CDR2 YFSETQ come from the germline V gene. The chain links TRBV5-1 to TRBJ2-7, with D possibly TRBD1 on 5 matching bases. The sequenced material came from peripheral blood. The sequence was collected from a woman aged 55-70 years with acute or convalescent COVID-19. Here the CDR3 reads CASQDTLAYEQYF. DNA for the CDR3: TGCGCCAGCCAGGACACGCTAGCCTACGAGCAGTACTTC. The entire variable domain, with the rest obtained from reference TRBV5-1 and TRBJ2-7, is as follows: KAGVTQTPRYLIKTRGQQVTLSCSPISGHRSVSWYQQTPGQGLQFLFEYFSETQRNKGNFPGRFSGRQFSNSRSEMNVSTLELGDSALYLCASQDTLAYEQYFGPGTRLTVT.